The clone carrying this T cell receptor (beta chain) was counted between two and nine times. The sample is drawn from a study of identical twins. Germline V lookup: CDR1 ENHRY, CDR2 SYGVKD. This CDR3 is built from 15 residues. The J segment lost 8 bases and the V segment lost 3 bases, leaving 8 bases of the junction unmatched. Template switching added a universal primer site, and cDNA bore unique molecular identifiers. TCRdb called the 5' RACE reads again in MiXCR, with one record for every CDR3 protein. Of hundreds of thousands of distinct CDR3 sequences in the sample, around 21% were seen once. The data also belong to a second study, concerning T cells expressing NK-cell markers. That publication notes: With respect to HCMV, most of the eight sequenced donors were seropositive, and one was seronegative. In roughly six donors, dominant NKG2C+ clonotypes were roughly 1.0-8% of CD8+ T cells. The same clonotypes also predominated in the CD3+CD56-NKG2C+ fraction of several donors.

The origin of this receptor is a woman aged 18-29 years in good health. Material for sequencing was PBMCs. The chain recombines TRBV10-3 with TRBJ2-4; TRBD1 aligns across 9 bases. The CDR3 coding sequence is TGTGCCATCAGTGATCCCGGACAGGGGAAGGACATTCAGTACTTC. Amino acid sequence: CAISDPGQGKDIQYF.